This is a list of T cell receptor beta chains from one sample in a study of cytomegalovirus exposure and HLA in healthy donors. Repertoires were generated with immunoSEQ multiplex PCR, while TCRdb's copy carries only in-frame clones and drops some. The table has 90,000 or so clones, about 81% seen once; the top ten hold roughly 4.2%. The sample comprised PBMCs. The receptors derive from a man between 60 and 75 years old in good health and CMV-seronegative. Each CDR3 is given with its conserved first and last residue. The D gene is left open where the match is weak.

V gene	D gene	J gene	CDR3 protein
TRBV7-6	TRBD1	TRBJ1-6	CASSLGQGRHSPLHF
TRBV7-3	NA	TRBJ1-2	CASSLTAAANYGYTF
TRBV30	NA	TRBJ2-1	CAWSQQGHEQFF
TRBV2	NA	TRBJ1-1	CASSRGEGNTEAFF
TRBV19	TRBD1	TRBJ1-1	CASSIIWTGGITEAFF
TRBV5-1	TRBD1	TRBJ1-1	CASSPRTGDTEAFF
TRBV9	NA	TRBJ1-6	CASSPGRGWGSPLHF
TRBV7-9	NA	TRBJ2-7	CASSFLGPQYF
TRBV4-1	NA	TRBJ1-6	CASSQGMRERGSPLHF
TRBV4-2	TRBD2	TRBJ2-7	CASSQEWSLAGTLYEQYF
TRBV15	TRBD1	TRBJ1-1	CATLGTDRTEAFF
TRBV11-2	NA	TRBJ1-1	CASSPHHVMNTEAFF
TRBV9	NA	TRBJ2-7	CASSESGGPFYEQYF
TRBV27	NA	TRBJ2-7	CASSNTGYEQYF
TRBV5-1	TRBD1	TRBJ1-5	CASSLDRGNQPQHF
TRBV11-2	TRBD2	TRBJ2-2	CASSLGGGAAGELFF
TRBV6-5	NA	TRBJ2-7	CASTKQGTLTYEQYF
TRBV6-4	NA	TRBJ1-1	CASSAGYGTEAFF
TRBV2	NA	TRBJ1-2	CASTEGQQYGYTF
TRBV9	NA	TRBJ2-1	CASSGSEQFF
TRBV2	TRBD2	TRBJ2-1	CASSVAGGRYNEQFF
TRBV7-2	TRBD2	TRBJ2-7	CASSLAWGTSGAPYEQYF
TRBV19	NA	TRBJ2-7	CATQGDYEQYF
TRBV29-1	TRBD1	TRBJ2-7	CSVARDRGVEQYF
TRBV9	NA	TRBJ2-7	CASSVGGGPPYEQYF
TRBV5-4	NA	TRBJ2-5	CASSAGGETQYF
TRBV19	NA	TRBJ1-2	CASRNGGVYGYTF
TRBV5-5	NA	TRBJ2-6	CASSLDPGGANVLTF
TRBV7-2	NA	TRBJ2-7	CASSQGTAYEQYF
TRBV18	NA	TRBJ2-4	CASSPFRLGGKNIQYF
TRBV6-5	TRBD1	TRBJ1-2	CASIRQGARGYTF
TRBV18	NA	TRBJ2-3	CASSPSRGTDTQYF
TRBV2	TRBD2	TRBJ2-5	CASSEVTAGVQETQYF
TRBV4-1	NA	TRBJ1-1	CASSHRRGDTEAFF
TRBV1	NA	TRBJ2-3	CTPLSIAGGAPDTQYF
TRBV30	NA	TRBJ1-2	CAWTPGGTNYGYTF
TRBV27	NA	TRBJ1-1	CASSFRGAGSEAFF
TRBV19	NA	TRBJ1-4	CASSIPATNEKLFF
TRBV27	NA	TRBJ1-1	CASSPLGPEEAFF
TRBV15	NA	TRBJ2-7	CATSRASRGYEQYF
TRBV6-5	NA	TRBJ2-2	CASSYQITGELFF
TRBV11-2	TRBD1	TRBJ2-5	CASSLPFVGQGENEETQYF
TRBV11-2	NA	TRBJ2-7	CASSLIDSPYEQYF
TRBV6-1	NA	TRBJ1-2	CASSVRTEFYGYTF
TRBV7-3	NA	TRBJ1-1	CASSFGGPNTEAFF